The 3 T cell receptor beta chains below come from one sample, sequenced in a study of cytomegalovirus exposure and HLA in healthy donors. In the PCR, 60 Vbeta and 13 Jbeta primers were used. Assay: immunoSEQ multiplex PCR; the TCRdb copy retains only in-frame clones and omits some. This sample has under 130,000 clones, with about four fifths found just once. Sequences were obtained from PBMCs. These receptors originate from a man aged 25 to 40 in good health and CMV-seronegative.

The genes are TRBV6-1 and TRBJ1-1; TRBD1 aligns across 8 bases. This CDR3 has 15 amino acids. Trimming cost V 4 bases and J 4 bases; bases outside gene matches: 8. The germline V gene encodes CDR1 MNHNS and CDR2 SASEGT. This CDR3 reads CASSGGQGWGTEAFF. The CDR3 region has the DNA TGTGCCAGCAGTGGCGGACAGGGATGGGGCACTGAAGCTTTCTTT.

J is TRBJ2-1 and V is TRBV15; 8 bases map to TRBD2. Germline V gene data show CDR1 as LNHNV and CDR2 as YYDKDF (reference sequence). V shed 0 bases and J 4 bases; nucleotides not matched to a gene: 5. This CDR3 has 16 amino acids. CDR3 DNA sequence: TGTGCCACCAGCAGAGATCGTAGCGGGGTTTACAATGAGCAGTTCTTC. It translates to CATSRDRSGVYNEQFF. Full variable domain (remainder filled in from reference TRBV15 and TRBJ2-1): DAMVIQNPRYQVTQFGKPVTLSCSQTLNHNVMYWYQQKSSQAPKLLFHYYDKDFNNEADTPDNFQSRRPNTSFCFLDIRSPGLGDTAMYLCATSRDRSGVYNEQFFGPGTRLTVL.

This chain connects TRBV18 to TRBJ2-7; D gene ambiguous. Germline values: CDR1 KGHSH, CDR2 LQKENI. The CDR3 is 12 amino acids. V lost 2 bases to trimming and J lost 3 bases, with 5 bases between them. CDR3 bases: TGTGCCAGCTCACCAAACAGCTACGAGCAGTACTTC. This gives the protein CASSPNSYEQYF. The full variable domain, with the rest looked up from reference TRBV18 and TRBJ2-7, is NAGVMQNPRHLVRRRGQEARLRCSPMKGHSHVYWYRQLPEEGLKFMVYLQKENIIDESGMPKERFSAEFPKEGPSILRIQQVVRGDSAAYFCASSPNSYEQYFGPGTRLTVT.